This is a list of T cell receptor beta chains from one sample in a study of T-cell memory formation after mild COVID-19. TCRdb re-called the 5' RACE reads through MiXCR, storing one row per CDR3 protein. The sample has approximately 100,000 distinct CDR3 sequences, over 8.5% seen once; the top ten hold about two fifths. The sequenced sample consisted of PBMCs or a T cell subset sorted from them (not recorded which). Receptor source: a man aged 18 to 29 who had mild COVID-19 (a few samples of this study predate the infection). Cell type and time point are not known. Each CDR3 is given with its conserved first and last residue. Each record gives: J gene, V gene, D gene, clone size, CDR3 length, CDR3 DNA, CDR3 protein. D genes are given only for firm matches. Clone size, where shown, is once, few, many, or a class for clones that have expanded.

J gene: TRBJ2-1
V gene: TRBV6-2/TRBV6-3
D gene: TRBD1
clone size: many
CDR3 length: 14
CDR3 DNA: TGTGCCAGCAGACTGTACAGGGGGGTCGATGAGCAGTTCTTC
CDR3 protein: CASRLYRGVDEQFF

J gene: TRBJ2-5
V gene: TRBV27
D gene: NA
clone size: many
CDR3 length: 11
CDR3 DNA: TGTGCCAGCAGTTTGCAAGAGACCCAGTACTTC
CDR3 protein: CASSLQETQYF

J gene: TRBJ1-2
V gene: TRBV6-2/TRBV6-3
D gene: NA
clone size: many
CDR3 length: 14
CDR3 DNA: TGTGCCAGCAGTTTGACGGGAGAGAGCTATGGCTACACCTTC
CDR3 protein: CASSLTGESYGYTF

J gene: TRBJ2-3
V gene: TRBV29-1
D gene: TRBD1
clone size: few
CDR3 length: 13
CDR3 DNA: TGCAGCTTGACAGGGGGTAACACAGATACGCAGTATTTT
CDR3 protein: CSLTGGNTDTQYF

J gene: TRBJ2-4
V gene: TRBV15
D gene: TRBD1
clone size: NA
CDR3 length: 15
CDR3 DNA: TGTGCCACCAGCAGAGCGAAGGGGGCCGGGAACATTCAGTACTTC
CDR3 protein: CATSRAKGAGNIQYF

J gene: TRBJ1-5
V gene: TRBV12-3/TRBV12-4
D gene: NA
clone size: few
CDR3 length: 15
CDR3 DNA: TGTGCCAGCAGTTTGGAGGGGTTGGCCAATCAGCCCCAGCATTTT
CDR3 protein: CASSLEGLANQPQHF

J gene: TRBJ1-6
V gene: TRBV6-2/TRBV6-3
D gene: NA
clone size: few
CDR3 length: 18
CDR3 DNA: TGTGCCAGCAGTTACTCGATCTCACCGCGGATCTATAATTCACCCCTCCACTTT
CDR3 protein: CASSYSISPRIYNSPLHF

J gene: TRBJ2-3
V gene: TRBV12-3/TRBV12-4
D gene: NA
clone size: few
CDR3 length: 13
CDR3 DNA: TGTGCCAGCACCTTGGGGGGCCCCGTTACGCAGTATTTT
CDR3 protein: CASTLGGPVTQYF

J gene: TRBJ2-3
V gene: TRBV5-1
D gene: NA
clone size: few
CDR3 length: 13
CDR3 DNA: TGCGCCAGCAGCATGACAGCCACAGATACGCAGTATTTT
CDR3 protein: CASSMTATDTQYF

J gene: TRBJ1-6
V gene: TRBV6-5
D gene: NA
clone size: NA
CDR3 length: 13
CDR3 DNA: TGTGCCAGCAGTCCCAGGGTTCGTTCACCCCTCCACTTT
CDR3 protein: CASSPRVRSPLHF

J gene: TRBJ2-1
V gene: TRBV7-8
D gene: TRBD1
clone size: few
CDR3 length: 17
CDR3 DNA: TGTGCCAGCAGCGGCCGGAGACAGGGGCCCCCCTACAATGAGCAGTTCTTC
CDR3 protein: CASSGRRQGPPYNEQFF

J gene: TRBJ2-5
V gene: TRBV7-9
D gene: NA
clone size: many
CDR3 length: 14
CDR3 DNA: TGTGCCAGCAGCTTTGTGCAGCTCCGTGAGACCCAGTACTTC
CDR3 protein: CASSFVQLRETQYF

J gene: TRBJ2-5
V gene: TRBV11-2
D gene: TRBD2
clone size: few
CDR3 length: 15
CDR3 DNA: TGTGCCAGCAGCTTCGGGACTACCGACCAAGAGACCCAGTACTTC
CDR3 protein: CASSFGTTDQETQYF

J gene: TRBJ1-2
V gene: TRBV4-3
D gene: NA
clone size: few
CDR3 length: 14
CDR3 DNA: TGCGCCAGCAGCCAAGGGGTGAACAGCTATGGCTACACCTTC
CDR3 protein: CASSQGVNSYGYTF

J gene: TRBJ2-5
V gene: TRBV9
D gene: TRBD2
clone size: few
CDR3 length: 17
CDR3 DNA: TGTGCCAGCAGCGATGTAGGGACTAGCGGGGGACAAGAGACCCAGTACTTC
CDR3 protein: CASSDVGTSGGQETQYF

J gene: TRBJ2-5
V gene: TRBV6-5
D gene: NA
clone size: few
CDR3 length: 14
CDR3 DNA: TGTGCCAGCAGTTATGGGGGGCAGCAAGAGACCCAGTACTTC
CDR3 protein: CASSYGGQQETQYF

J gene: TRBJ2-1
V gene: TRBV20-1
D gene: NA
clone size: NA
CDR3 length: 15
CDR3 DNA: TGCAGTGCTAGAAGTACAGCGTCCCCCTACAATGAGCAGTTCTTC
CDR3 protein: CSARSTASPYNEQFF

J gene: TRBJ2-3
V gene: TRBV6-2/TRBV6-3
D gene: NA
clone size: NA
CDR3 length: 15
CDR3 DNA: TGTGCCAGTGGCCAGGGTATATTCTTAGCAGATACGCAGTATTTT
CDR3 protein: CASGQGIFLADTQYF

J gene: TRBJ2-5
V gene: TRBV6-2/TRBV6-3
D gene: NA
clone size: few
CDR3 length: 17
CDR3 DNA: TGTGCCAGCAGTCACGTCCCGGGGGCAGGACGCCAAGAGACCCAGTACTTC
CDR3 protein: CASSHVPGAGRQETQYF

J gene: TRBJ1-5
V gene: TRBV5-6
D gene: NA
clone size: few
CDR3 length: 14
CDR3 DNA: TGTGCCAGCAGCCCGTCAGGGAGCAATCAGCCCCAGCATTTT
CDR3 protein: CASSPSGSNQPQHF

J gene: TRBJ1-4
V gene: TRBV9
D gene: NA
clone size: many
CDR3 length: 15
CDR3 DNA: TGTGCCAGCAGCGTAGAGGTGGCTTCCAATGAAAAACTGTTTTTT
CDR3 protein: CASSVEVASNEKLFF

J gene: TRBJ2-3
V gene: TRBV9
D gene: TRBD2
clone size: NA
CDR3 length: 15
CDR3 DNA: TGTGCCAGCAGCGTAGGCGGGGGGTCCACAGATACGCAGTATTTT
CDR3 protein: CASSVGGGSTDTQYF

J gene: TRBJ2-7
V gene: TRBV20-1
D gene: NA
clone size: few
CDR3 length: 12
CDR3 DNA: TGCCCCAGGCGGGGGCTCTCCTACGAGCAGTACTTC
CDR3 protein: CPRRGLSYEQYF

J gene: TRBJ2-7
V gene: TRBV5-4
D gene: NA
clone size: few
CDR3 length: 14
CDR3 DNA: TGTGCCAGCAGCTTGGAAATGATAGGGGGCGAGCAGTACTTC
CDR3 protein: CASSLEMIGGEQYF

J gene: TRBJ2-2
V gene: TRBV5-1
D gene: TRBD1
clone size: many
CDR3 length: 16
CDR3 DNA: TGCGCCAGCAGCTATGACAGGGGCTCGAACACCGGGGAGCTGTTTTTT
CDR3 protein: CASSYDRGSNTGELFF

J gene: TRBJ2-3
V gene: TRBV20-1
D gene: NA
clone size: few
CDR3 length: 15
CDR3 DNA: TGCAGTGCTAGGGGGACGGTCTCTAGCACAGATACGCAGTATTTT
CDR3 protein: CSARGTVSSTDTQYF

J gene: TRBJ2-7
V gene: TRBV28
D gene: TRBD1
clone size: NA
CDR3 length: 14
CDR3 DNA: TGTGCCAGCAGTTTGGGACAGGGTAATGCCGAGCAGTACTTC
CDR3 protein: CASSLGQGNAEQYF

J gene: TRBJ1-2
V gene: TRBV11-2
D gene: NA
clone size: few
CDR3 length: 15
CDR3 DNA: TGTGCCAGCAGCTTAGACCTTCTGGGGAACTATGGCTACACCTTC
CDR3 protein: CASSLDLLGNYGYTF

J gene: TRBJ1-4
V gene: TRBV12-3/TRBV12-4
D gene: TRBD1
clone size: NA
CDR3 length: 15
CDR3 DNA: TGTGCCAGCAGTTTAGCTGGACAGGCTAATGAAAAACTGTTTTTT
CDR3 protein: CASSLAGQANEKLFF

J gene: TRBJ2-7
V gene: TRBV6-2/TRBV6-3
D gene: TRBD1
clone size: NA
CDR3 length: 16
CDR3 DNA: TGTGCCAGCAGTTACTCCGACCGGGACAGCGTCCACGAGCAGTACTTC
CDR3 protein: CASSYSDRDSVHEQYF

J gene: TRBJ1-1
V gene: TRBV29-1
D gene: NA
clone size: few
CDR3 length: 12
CDR3 DNA: TGCAGCGTTGACCAGGGGCCACCTGAAGCTTTCTTT
CDR3 protein: CSVDQGPPEAFF

J gene: TRBJ2-5
V gene: TRBV10-3
D gene: TRBD2
clone size: NA
CDR3 length: 13
CDR3 DNA: TGTGCCATCAGTGTCGGGGGGATGGAGACCCAGTACTTC
CDR3 protein: CAISVGGMETQYF

J gene: TRBJ1-2
V gene: TRBV4-3
D gene: NA
clone size: few
CDR3 length: 15
CDR3 DNA: TGCGCCAGCAGCCAAGATAGAGTAGGATCCTATGGCTACACCTTC
CDR3 protein: CASSQDRVGSYGYTF

J gene: TRBJ2-1
V gene: TRBV7-8
D gene: TRBD2
clone size: many
CDR3 length: 16
CDR3 DNA: TGTGCCAGCAGCCCGAGGGAGCGGGGAGTGTTCAATGAGCAGTTCTTC
CDR3 protein: CASSPRERGVFNEQFF

J gene: TRBJ2-7
V gene: TRBV3-1
D gene: NA
clone size: NA
CDR3 length: 16
CDR3 DNA: TGTGCCAGCAGCCAAGGCCAGGGGCGGGTGACCTACGAGCAGTACTTC
CDR3 protein: CASSQGQGRVTYEQYF

J gene: TRBJ2-2
V gene: TRBV7-2
D gene: NA
clone size: NA
CDR3 length: 16
CDR3 DNA: NA
CDR3 protein: CASSLGRMFGAGELFF